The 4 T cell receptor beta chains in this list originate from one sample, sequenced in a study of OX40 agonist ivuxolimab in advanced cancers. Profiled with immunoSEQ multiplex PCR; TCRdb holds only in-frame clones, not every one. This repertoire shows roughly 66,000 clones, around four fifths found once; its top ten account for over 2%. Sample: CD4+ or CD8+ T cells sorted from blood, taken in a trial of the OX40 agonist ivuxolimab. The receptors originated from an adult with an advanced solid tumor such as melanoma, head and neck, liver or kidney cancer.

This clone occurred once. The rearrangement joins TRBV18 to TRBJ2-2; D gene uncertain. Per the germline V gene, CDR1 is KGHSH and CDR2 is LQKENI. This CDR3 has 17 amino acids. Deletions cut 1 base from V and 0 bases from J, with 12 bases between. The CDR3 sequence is CASSPLVGMANTGELFF. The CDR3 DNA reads TGTGCCAGCTCACCACTGGTAGGCATGGCGAACACCGGGGAGCTGTTTTTT.

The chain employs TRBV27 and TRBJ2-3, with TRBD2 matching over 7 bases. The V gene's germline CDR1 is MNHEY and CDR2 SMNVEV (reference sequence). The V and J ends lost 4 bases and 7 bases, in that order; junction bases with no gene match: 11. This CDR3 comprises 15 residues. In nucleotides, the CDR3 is TGTGCCAGCAGTTCGGCTAGCGGCTATACCCATACGCAGTATTTT. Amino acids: CASSSASGYTHTQYF.

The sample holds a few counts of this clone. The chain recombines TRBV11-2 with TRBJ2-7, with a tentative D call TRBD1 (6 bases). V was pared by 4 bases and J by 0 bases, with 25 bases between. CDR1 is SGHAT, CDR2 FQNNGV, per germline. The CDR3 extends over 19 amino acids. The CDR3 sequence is CASSYNNYRDTFLSYEQYF. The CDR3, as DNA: TGTGCCAGCAGCTACAATAACTACCGGGACACCTTCCTCTCCTACGAGCAGTACTTC. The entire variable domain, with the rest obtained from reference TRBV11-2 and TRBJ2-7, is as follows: EAGVAQSPRYKIIEKRQSVAFWCNPISGHATLYWYQQILGQGPKLLIQFQNNGVVDDSQLPKDRFSAERLKGVDSTLKIQPAKLEDSAVYLCASSYNNYRDTFLSYEQYFGPGTRLTVT.

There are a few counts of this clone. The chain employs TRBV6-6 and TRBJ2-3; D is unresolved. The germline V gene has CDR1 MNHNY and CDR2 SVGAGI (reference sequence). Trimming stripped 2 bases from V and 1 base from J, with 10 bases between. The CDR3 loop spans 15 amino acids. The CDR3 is CASSYGDGRTDTQYF. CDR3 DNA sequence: TGTGCCAGCAGTTACGGAGACGGACGCACAGATACGCAGTATTTT.